Each of the 25 T cell receptor beta chains below was sequenced from the same sample in a study of T cell responses to AZD1222 COVID-19 vaccine. This table comes from immunoSEQ multiplex PCR, and its TCRdb copy is limited to in-frame clones, with some not included. Of about 120,000 clones in the sample, about 86% are singletons; the top ten hold around 12%. Here the sequenced sample was peripheral blood, taken on day 0 of AZD1222 vaccination. These receptors came from an adult in good health.

The chain has TRBV4-3 and TRBJ1-2; unclear D gene. In germline, CDR1 is LGHNA, CDR2 YSLEER. The CDR3 sequence is 16 residues long. Between the trimmed V and J ends, which lost 8 bases and 2 bases, there was a span of 21 bases. The CDR3 coding sequence is TGCGCCAGCTTACCCCGAAGCGAGGTGTTCAACTATGGCTACACCTTC. Translation: CASLPRSEVFNYGYTF.

This clone was counted only a few times. The CDR3 DNA reads as TGTGCCAGCAGCCAATTCTCGGGATTCCAAGAGACCCAGTACTTC. Encoded protein: CASSQFSGFQETQYF. The rearrangement uses TRBV3-1 (or the pseudogene TRBV3-2) and TRBJ2-5; D is possibly TRBD2 (5 bases). The V and J ends lost 2 bases and 1 base respectively, with 11 bases between them. The CDR3 contains 15 residues. Per germline, CDR1 LGHDT and CDR2 YNNKEL (reference sequence).

The chain uses TRBV5-1 and TRBJ1-1, with a tentative D call TRBD1 (6 bases). V was trimmed by 3 bases and J by 7 bases, leaving 25 bases between them. The CDR3 is 17 residues long. Germline CDR1 reads SGHRS; CDR2 reads YFSETQ. The CDR3 here is CASSSTSRDIIRNEAFF. CDR3 DNA sequence: TGCGCCAGCAGCTCAACGTCCCGGGACATCATCCGGAATGAAGCTTTCTTT.

The rearrangement joins TRBV4-2 to TRBJ1-4, with D possibly TRBD1 on 5 matching bases. The CDR3 sequence is 16 residues long. The germline gives CDR1 LGHNA, CDR2 YNFKEQ. Trimming took off 0 bases at V and 6 bases at J, with 14 bases between the two ends. The CDR3 spells CASSQEGRQGDEKLFF. CDR3 DNA sequence: TGTGCCAGCAGCCAAGAAGGAAGGCAGGGCGATGAAAAACTGTTTTTT.

The gene calls are TRBV20-1 and TRBJ1-2; D not certain. Germline V CDR1 and CDR2: DFQATT, SNEGSKA (reference sequence). This CDR3 region has 11 residues. The V and J ends lost 6 bases and 6 bases respectively, with 11 bases between them. The chain's CDR3 is CSAKVPHGYTF. CDR3 in DNA: TGCAGTGCGAAGGTTCCCCATGGCTACACCTTC.

This clone was detected a few times. The CDR3 DNA sequence: TGTGCCGGATTCGGAATCTATGGCTACACCTTC. It specifies CAGFGIYGYTF. The genes are TRBV7-9 and TRBJ1-2; D not certain. Germline CDR1 reads SEHNR; CDR2 reads FQNEAQ (reference sequence). The CDR3 sequence is 11 residues long. Trimming left V 11 bases short and J 4 bases short, with 11 bases between.

The chain carries TRBV7-2 and TRBJ2-1, with TRBD2 matching 8 bases. The CDR3 contains 15 residues. Unmatched junction bases numbered 5, after V lost 5 bases and J lost 2 bases. Per the germline V gene, CDR1 is SGHTA and CDR2 is FQGNSA. The CDR3 is CASSDPGLAYNEQFF. The CDR3 region has the DNA TGTGCCAGCAGCGATCCGGGACTAGCCTACAATGAGCAGTTCTTC.

This clone was recorded a few times. The chain's CDR3 is CASSLGAGKSNEQFF. In DNA, the CDR3 is TGTGCCAGCAGCTTAGGGGCGGGAAAGAGCAATGAGCAGTTCTTC. This sequence joins TRBV7-2 and TRBJ2-1; D might be TRBD2 (6 bases). Trimming cost V 1 base and J 6 bases, with 13 bases left between them. CDR1 is SGHTA and CDR2 is FQGNSA in the germline V gene. The CDR3 has 15 residues.

This clone was recorded once. The J gene is TRBJ1-2, the V gene TRBV19; D possibly corresponds to TRBD1 (6 bases). Trimming cost V 0 bases and J 0 bases, with 11 bases left between them. The CDR3 is 16 residues long. Germline-derived CDR1 and CDR2 are LNHDA and SQIVND (reference sequence). CDR3 region: CASSIDGTLTNYGYTF. The CDR3 DNA follows: TGTGCCAGTAGTATAGATGGGACATTGACTAACTATGGCTACACCTTC.

This clone was detected only a few times. The rearrangement uses TRBV27 and TRBJ2-7; D tentatively reads TRBD1 or TRBD2 (5 bases each). Germline V gene sequence: CDR1 MNHEY, CDR2 SMNVEV (reference sequence). With 5 bases removed from V and 0 bases from J, the gap between germline ends came to 11 bases. The CDR3 extends over 14 amino acids. The CDR3, as DNA: TGTGCCAGCAGTCCGAAGGGACGCTCCTACGAGCAGTACTTC. Translated: CASSPKGRSYEQYF.

CDR3 sequence reads: CASSLRRQGSPSPLHF. For the CDR3, the DNA is TGTGCCAGCAGCTTGCGCCGGCAGGGGTCACCTTCACCCCTCCACTTT. The chain combines TRBV5-6 with TRBJ1-6, with D possibly matching TRBD1 (6 bases). Trimming took off 1 base at V and 9 bases at J, with 17 bases between the two ends. Germline V gives CDR1 SGHDT, CDR2 YYEEEE. CDR3 size: 16 residues.

This rearrangement joins TRBV3-1 (or the pseudogene TRBV3-2) to TRBJ1-2, with D unresolved. Per germline, CDR1 LGHDT and CDR2 YNNKEL (reference sequence). The V end was cut by 5 bases, the J end by 4 bases, with 11 bases between. CDR3 length equals 13 residues. CDR3 amino acids: CASSNRPLYGYTF. In DNA form, the CDR3 reads TGTGCCAGCAGCAACAGACCACTCTATGGCTACACCTTC.

The rearrangement uses TRBV7-8 and TRBJ2-5; D is undetermined. V was trimmed by 2 bases and J by 5 bases, leaving 6 bases between them. There are 12 residues in the CDR3. Germline values: CDR1 SGHVS, CDR2 FQNEAQ. CDR3 amino acids: CASSLYGETQYF. CDR3 nucleotide sequence: TGTGCCAGCAGCTTATATGGGGAGACCCAGTACTTC.

The V call is TRBV29-1, the J call TRBJ2-7; D call uncertain. Trimming took 6 bases from V and 3 from J, leaving 9 bases between them. Germline V gene data show CDR1 as SQVTM and CDR2 as ANQGSEA. The CDR3 length is 11 residues. DNA of the CDR3: TGCAGCGTAACAGTCAACTACGAGCAGTACTTC. Amino acid sequence: CSVTVNYEQYF.

CDR3: CASTQRLGNEQFF. DNA of the CDR3: TGTGCCAGCACCCAACGCTTAGGTAATGAGCAGTTCTTC. The chain joins TRBV6-5 to TRBJ2-1; no definite D call. V lost 7 bases to trimming and J lost 7 bases, with 14 bases between them. The CDR3 covers 13 residues. CDR1 is MNHEY, CDR2 SVGAGI, per germline.

This CDR3 is CASSDAYEQYF. DNA of the CDR3: TGTGCCAGCAGTGATGCCTACGAGCAGTACTTC. The V and J genes are TRBV6-2 or TRBV6-3 and TRBJ2-7; D gene unclear. CDR1 is MNHEY and CDR2 is SVGEGT in the germline V gene. CDR3 length equals 11 residues. Trimming cost V 5 bases and J 2 bases, with 4 bases left between them.

This chain links TRBV14 with TRBJ2-3; D remains ambiguous. V lost 5 bases and J 4 bases, leaving 7 bases between the germline ends. The V gene's germline CDR1 is SGHDN and CDR2 FVKESK. The CDR3 has 12 amino acids. The DNA of the CDR3 is TGTGCCAGCAGCGTCTTACCAGATACGCAGTATTTT. This sequence encodes CASSVLPDTQYF. Filled out from reference TRBV14 and TRBJ2-3, the complete variable domain reads EAGVTQFPSHSVIEKGQTVTLRCDPISGHDNLYWYRRVMGKEIKFLLHFVKESKQDESGMPNNRFLAERTGGTYSTLKVQPAELEDSGVYFCASSVLPDTQYFGPGTRLTVL.

The chain couples TRBV7-2 to TRBJ1-5, with TRBD1 as a possible D gene (6 bases). The CDR3 runs 13 residues. Germline CDR1 reads SGHTA; CDR2 reads FQGNSA. Trimming pared 9 bases from V and 2 bases from J, leaving 11 bases between. DNA of the CDR3: TGTGCCAGTACTGAGGGGGGCAATCAGCCCCAGCATTTT. Residues: CASTEGGNQPQHF.

This clone was counted only a few times. The chain has TRBV27 and TRBJ1-5; TRBD1 is a possible D gene (6 bases). Germline assignment: CDR1 MNHEY and CDR2 SMNVEV (reference sequence). This CDR3 has 15 residues. Trimming removed 6 bases at V and 5 bases at J, with 17 bases between. CDR3 protein: CASRSTGRGDQPQHF. The CDR3 DNA is TGTGCCAGCAGATCTACAGGGCGGGGGGATCAGCCCCAGCATTTT.

The chain links TRBV27 to TRBJ1-4; 9 bases are shared with TRBD1. V dropped 2 bases and J dropped 3; count of bases not matched to a gene: 7. Germline V gene data show CDR1 as MNHEY and CDR2 as SMNVEV (reference sequence). The CDR3 is 17 amino acids. For the CDR3, the DNA is TGTGCCAGCAGTTTACAGGGACAGGGTAAGTCTAATGAAAAACTGTTTTTT. Protein sequence: CASSLQGQGKSNEKLFF.

V is TRBV5-4 and J is TRBJ2-5; TRBD1 might be the D (6 bases). The CDR3 is 14 amino acids. Trimming shortened V by 2 bases and J by 0 bases, and 8 bases separated the two germline ends. Germline assignment: CDR1 SGHNT and CDR2 YYREEE (reference sequence). CDR3 coding DNA: TGTGCCAGCAGCTTACAGGGAAACCAAGAGACCCAGTACTTC. Its protein is CASSLQGNQETQYF.

This sequence joins TRBV6-5 and TRBJ1-5; D gene ambiguous. CDR1 MNHEY and CDR2 SVGAGI come from the germline V gene. The CDR3 runs 13 residues. V lost 5 bases and J 7 bases, leaving 12 bases between the germline ends. For the CDR3, the DNA is TGTGCCAGCAGTCGGGGTCCGGGGCAGCCCCAGCATTTT. Translation: CASSRGPGQPQHF.

The V call is TRBV28, the J call TRBJ1-6; 10 bases are shared with TRBD1. J gave up 4 bases and V 6 bases, and 6 bases lay outside the gene matches. CDR3 length: 16 amino acids. Germline CDR1 MDHEN, CDR2 SYDVKM. The CDR3 protein is CASREGGQGYNSPLHF. CDR3 coding DNA: TGTGCCAGCAGGGAAGGGGGACAGGGGTATAATTCACCCCTCCACTTT.

V gene TRBV29-1 combines with J gene TRBJ1-2; D unresolved. V dropped 3 bases and J dropped 4 bases, with 15 bases sitting between them. Germline V lookup: CDR1 SQVTM, CDR2 ANQGSEA. The length of the CDR3 is 14 residues. CDR3 in amino acids: CSVEWLRQSYGYTF. CDR3 nucleotide sequence: TGCAGCGTTGAGTGGCTTAGGCAAAGCTATGGCTACACCTTC.

This chain joins TRBV6-5 and TRBJ1-1, with 9 bases lining up with TRBD1. CDR3 length: 14 amino acids. Germline V lookup: CDR1 MNHEY, CDR2 SVGAGI. V dropped 6 bases and J dropped 0; count of bases not matched to a gene: 2. The CDR3 DNA follows: TGTGCCAGCAGAAGGACAGGGGTGAACACTGAAGCTTTCTTT. Translated: CASRRTGVNTEAFF.